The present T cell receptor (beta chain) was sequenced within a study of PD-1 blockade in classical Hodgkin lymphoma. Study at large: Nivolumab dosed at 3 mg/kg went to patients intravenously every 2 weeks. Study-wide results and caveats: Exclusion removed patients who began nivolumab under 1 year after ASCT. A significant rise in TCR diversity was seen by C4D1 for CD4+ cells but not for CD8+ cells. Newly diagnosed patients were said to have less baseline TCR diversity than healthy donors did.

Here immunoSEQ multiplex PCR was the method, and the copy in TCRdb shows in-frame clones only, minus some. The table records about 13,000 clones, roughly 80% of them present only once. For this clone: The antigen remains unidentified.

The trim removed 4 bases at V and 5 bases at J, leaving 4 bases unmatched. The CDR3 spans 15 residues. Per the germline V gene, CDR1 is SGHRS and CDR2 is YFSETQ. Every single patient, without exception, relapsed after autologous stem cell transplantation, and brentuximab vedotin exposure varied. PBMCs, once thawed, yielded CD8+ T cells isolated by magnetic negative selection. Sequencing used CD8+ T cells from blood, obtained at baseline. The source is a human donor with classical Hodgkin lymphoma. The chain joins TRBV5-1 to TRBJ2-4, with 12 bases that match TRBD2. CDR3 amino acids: CASSPWTSGENIQYF. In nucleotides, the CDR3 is TGCGCCAGCAGCCCGTGGACTAGCGGGGAAAACATTCAGTACTTC.